Given below is one TCR beta chain in context. Trimming pared 4 bases from V and 0 bases from J, leaving 8 bases between. Germline V gives CDR1 KGHDR, CDR2 SFDVKD. This CDR3 has 14 residues. The sample is drawn from a study of control samples from healthy donors and cancer patients. Sequenced by immunoSEQ multiplex PCR; TCRdb stores in-frame clones only, minus some. This table holds 70,000 to 75,000 clones, less than 95% found once. J is TRBJ2-5 and V is TRBV24-1; D is ambiguous. The origin of this receptor is a woman in her twenties or thirties in good health. The sample taken for sequencing was blood. CDR3: CATSERHNQETQYF. The CDR3 DNA sequence: TGTGCCACCAGTGAGAGACACAACCAAGAGACCCAGTACTTC.